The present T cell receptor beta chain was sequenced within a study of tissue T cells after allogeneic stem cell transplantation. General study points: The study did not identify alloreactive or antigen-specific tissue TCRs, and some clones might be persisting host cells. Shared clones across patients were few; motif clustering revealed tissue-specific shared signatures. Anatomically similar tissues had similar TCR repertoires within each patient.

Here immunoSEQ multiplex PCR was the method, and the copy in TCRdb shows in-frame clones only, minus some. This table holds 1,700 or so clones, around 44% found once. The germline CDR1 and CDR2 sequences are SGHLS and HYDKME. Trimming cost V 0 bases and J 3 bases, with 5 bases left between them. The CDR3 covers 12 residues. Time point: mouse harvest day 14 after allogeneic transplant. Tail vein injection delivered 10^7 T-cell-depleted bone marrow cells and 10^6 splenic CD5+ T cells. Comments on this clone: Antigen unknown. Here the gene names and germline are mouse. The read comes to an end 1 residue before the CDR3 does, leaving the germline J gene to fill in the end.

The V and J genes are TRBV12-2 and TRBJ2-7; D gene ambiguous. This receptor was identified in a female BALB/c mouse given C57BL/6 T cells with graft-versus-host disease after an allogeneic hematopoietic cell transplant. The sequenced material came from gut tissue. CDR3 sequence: CASSLDGYEQYF. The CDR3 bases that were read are TGTGCCAGCTCTCTCGACGGCTATGAACAGTAC.